The 4 T cell receptor beta chains below come from one sample, sequenced in a study of blood T cell repertoires in COVID-19. Assay: immunoSEQ multiplex PCR; the TCRdb copy retains only in-frame clones and omits some. The table shows tens of thousands of clones, with around 86% occurring only once. The sequencing sample was made of peripheral blood. Every receptor here comes from a man aged 65-85 years with active or convalescent COVID-19.

The table lists this clone with a count of one. The chain has TRBV5-1 and TRBJ2-5; tentatively, D is TRBD2 (6 bases). The CDR3 loop spans 13 amino acids. Germline CDR1 is SGHRS and CDR2 is YFSETQ. V dropped 4 bases and J dropped 2 bases, with 9 bases sitting between them. The CDR3 is CASSPAGQETQYF. CDR3 DNA: TGCGCCAGCAGCCCCGCGGGACAAGAGACCCAGTACTTC.

The rearrangement uses TRBV28 and TRBJ1-4, with D perhaps TRBD1 (6 bases). The germline V gene encodes CDR1 MDHEN and CDR2 SYDVKM. V lost 11 bases and J lost 7, with 11 bases in between. This CDR3 has 11 residues. CDR3 nucleotide sequence: TGTGCCGCAGAGGGGGTTGAAAAACTGTTTTTT. Translation gives CAAEGVEKLFF.

This chain joins TRBV5-1 and TRBJ1-5; 8 bases are a match to TRBD1. The germline CDR1 and CDR2 sequences are SGHRS and YFSETQ. The V gene end was trimmed by 3 bases and the J gene end by 5 bases; junction bases not matched to a gene: 4. The CDR3 spans 14 residues. The CDR3 DNA is TGCGCCAGCAGCTCAGGGGGCCCGGATCAGCCCCAGCATTTT. It translates to CASSSGGPDQPQHF. The variable domain in full, with the rest retrieved from reference TRBV5-1 and TRBJ1-5, is KAGVTQTPRYLIKTRGQQVTLSCSPISGHRSVSWYQQTPGQGLQFLFEYFSETQRNKGNFPGRFSGRQFSNSRSEMNVSTLELGDSALYLCASSSGGPDQPQHFGDGTRLSIL.

The J gene is TRBJ2-1, the V gene TRBV11-2; 7 bases match TRBD2. The CDR3 length is 15 residues. CDR1 is SGHAT and CDR2 is FQNNGV in the germline V gene. Trimming at V came to 1 base and at J to 3 bases, leaving 3 bases not matched to a gene. Here the CDR3 DNA reads TGTGCCAGCAGCTTAGTGCGCGGGAGCTACAATGAGCAGTTCTTC. The encoded protein is CASSLVRGSYNEQFF. Combining the CDR3 with reference TRBV11-2 and TRBJ2-1 gives the whole variable domain EAGVAQSPRYKIIEKRQSVAFWCNPISGHATLYWYQQILGQGPKLLIQFQNNGVVDDSQLPKDRFSAERLKGVDSTLKIQPAKLEDSAVYLCASSLVRGSYNEQFFGPGTRLTVL.